Presented here are 25 T cell receptor beta chains from one specimen sequenced in a study of graft-versus-host responses after intestinal transplantation. No antigen has been assigned to these receptors. Here immunoSEQ multiplex PCR was the method, and the copy in TCRdb shows in-frame clones only, minus some. This sample yields 90,000 to 120,000 clones, of which about 87% are seen a single time; 0.6% to 0.8% belongs to the top ten. The input for sequencing was unstimulated CD4+ T cells sorted from spleen or lymph node cells, taken before transplant. The receptors were gathered from a human donor who was the organ donor for an intestinal transplant.

The chain uses TRBV19 and TRBJ2-4; D is unclear. V was pared by 6 bases and J by 9 bases, with 6 bases between. CDR1 is LNHDA and CDR2 is SQIVND in the germline V gene (reference sequence). The CDR3 totals 10 residues. The CDR3 reads CASRGIIQYF. In nucleotides, the CDR3 is TGTGCCAGTAGGGGTATCATTCAGTACTTC.

This chain uses TRBV4-2 with TRBJ2-2; no clear D. This CDR3 comprises 15 residues. The V gene's germline CDR1 is LGHNA and CDR2 YNFKEQ. Trimming left V 1 base short and J 1 base short, with 7 bases between. In nucleotides, the CDR3 is TGTGCCAGCAGCCAAGTGTCACAGAACACCGGGGAGCTGTTTTTT. Translated: CASSQVSQNTGELFF.

The chain recombines TRBV28 with TRBJ1-1; D might be TRBD1 (5 bases). CDR1 and CDR2 from the germline V gene are MDHEN and SYDVKM. CDR3 size: 18 residues. The CDR3 loop reads CVSPSARGSLGTNTEAFF. The DNA of the CDR3 is TGTGTCTCCCCCTCCGCGAGAGGAAGCCTTGGGACGAACACTGAAGCTTTCTTT.

This clone was picked up one time. This rearrangement joins TRBV7-6 to TRBJ2-5, with D tentatively TRBD1 or TRBD2 (5 bases each). Per germline, CDR1 SGHVS and CDR2 FNYEAQ. V was pared by 5 bases and J by 5 bases, with 15 bases between. This CDR3 comprises 14 residues. The CDR3 loop is CASSRQPRGETQYF. The CDR3 nucleotides are TGTGCCAGCAGCCGACAGCCACGAGGGGAGACCCAGTACTTC.

The chain carries TRBV6-4 and TRBJ2-7; 9 bases match TRBD1. There are 15 residues in the CDR3. V lost 2 bases, J lost 4 bases, and 6 bases stayed unmatched. Germline V CDR1 and CDR2: MRHNA, SNTAGT. In DNA form, the CDR3 reads TGTGCCAGCAGTGACAGGGACAGGGAAAGATACGAGCAGTACTTC. Amino acid sequence: CASSDRDRERYEQYF.

The CDR3, as DNA: TGTGCCAGCAGCTTAGTGTCAGGGGGCTTTGAAAAACTGTTTTTT. Its protein product is CASSLVSGGFEKLFF. This chain links TRBV11-2 with TRBJ1-4; 8 bases map to TRBD1. Trimming at V came to 1 base and at J to 7 bases, leaving 5 bases not matched to a gene. This CDR3 comprises 15 residues. Per the germline V gene, CDR1 is SGHAT and CDR2 is FQNNGV.

This clone was counted only a few times. The chain links TRBV15 to TRBJ2-2; D gene uncertain. The length of the CDR3 is 15 residues. Per the germline V gene, CDR1 is LNHNV and CDR2 is YYDKDF (reference sequence). V was cut by 1 base and J by 6 bases, with 12 bases left in between. CDR3 residues: CATSRGGVGAGELFF. CDR3 nucleotide sequence: TGTGCCACCAGCAGAGGGGGTGTTGGAGCCGGGGAGCTGTTTTTT.

The chain couples TRBV5-5 to TRBJ2-1, with 10 positions matching TRBD2. V lost 5 bases, J lost 6 bases, and 8 bases stayed unmatched. CDR1 and CDR2 (germline): SGHKS, YYEKEE (reference sequence). The CDR3 is made up of 15 amino acids. The CDR3 coding sequence is TGTGCCAGCAGTACGGGGCTAGCGGGGGTCAATGAGCAGTTCTTC. It is translated as CASSTGLAGVNEQFF.

This clone appeared a few times. The rearrangement uses TRBV5-1 and TRBJ1-1; D uncertain. The CDR3 spans 13 residues. Germline-derived CDR1 and CDR2 are SGHRS and YFSETQ. The V and J ends lost 4 bases and 1 base respectively, with 8 bases between them. CDR3: CASSETQNTEAFF. DNA for the CDR3: TGCGCCAGCAGCGAGACACAGAACACTGAAGCTTTCTTT.

Relative to its sample, this clone is medium-sized. V and J are TRBV27 and TRBJ2-2; D unclear. The CDR3 has 12 residues. Between the trimmed V and J ends, which lost 5 bases and 6 bases, there was a span of 7 bases. From germline, CDR1 is MNHEY and CDR2 SMNVEV (reference sequence). CDR3 nucleotide sequence: TGTGCCAGCAGTAAGGTCGCCGGGGAGCTGTTTTTT. This codes for CASSKVAGELFF.

V and J are TRBV5-1 and TRBJ1-2; D not certain. The CDR3 consists of 15 residues. In germline, CDR1 is SGHRS, CDR2 YFSETQ. Trimming left V 3 bases short and J 0 bases short, with 12 bases between. The CDR3 bases are TGCGCCAGCAGCTGGACGGGAGGATCTAACTATGGCTACACCTTC. It yields the protein CASSWTGGSNYGYTF.

This chain connects TRBV27 to TRBJ1-2; D might be TRBD1 (5 bases). CDR1 and CDR2 (germline): MNHEY, SMNVEV (reference sequence). This CDR3 is 16 amino acids long. Trimming shortened V by 5 bases and J by 1 base, and 17 bases separated the two germline ends. CDR3 sequence: CASSPIPPGGNYGYTF. The CDR3, as DNA: TGTGCCAGCAGTCCCATACCCCCCGGGGGTAACTATGGCTACACCTTC.

The CDR3 DNA sequence: TGTGCCAGCAGCTTATTCGGGGCTGGCTACACCTTC. Its translation: CASSLFGAGYTF. This chain uses TRBV5-6 with TRBJ1-2, with D perhaps TRBD1 (5 bases). V was clipped by 2 bases and J by 7 bases, with 9 bases between them. The CDR3 contains 12 residues. Germline CDR1 SGHDT, CDR2 YYEEEE.

The chain couples TRBV6-5 to TRBJ1-5; 7 bases match TRBD1. This CDR3 region has 14 residues. Germline V CDR1 and CDR2: MNHEY, SVGAGI. J was trimmed by 3 bases and V by 4 bases; bases with no gene match: 3. Here the CDR3 reads CASSFGQANQPQHF. CDR3 coding DNA: TGTGCCAGCAGTTTCGGACAGGCCAATCAGCCCCAGCATTTT.

The V gene is TRBV4-3, the J gene TRBJ1-2; the D is unclear. The CDR3 is made up of 15 amino acids. Germline-derived CDR1 and CDR2 are LGHNA and YSLEER. Trimming shortened V by 1 base and J by 8 bases, and 17 bases separated the two germline ends. CDR3 residues: CASSQGRVRVPGYTF. CDR3 bases: TGCGCCAGCAGCCAAGGGAGGGTTCGGGTTCCAGGCTACACCTTC.

The chain couples TRBV5-5 to TRBJ1-4; the D gene is possibly TRBD1 (5 bases). Germline V CDR1 and CDR2: SGHKS, YYEKEE (reference sequence). The CDR3 is 14 amino acids. The germline V and J ends were trimmed by 2 bases and 7 bases, with 12 bases remaining between them. CDR3 in DNA: TGTGCCAGCAGCTTTCTAGGGGTCGCTGAAAAACTGTTTTTT. Its translation is CASSFLGVAEKLFF.

The chain links TRBV7-9 to TRBJ2-2; 11 bases align to TRBD2. This CDR3 spans 17 amino acids. Trimming at V came to 5 bases and at J to 4 bases, leaving 9 bases not matched to a gene. Germline CDR1 reads SEHNR; CDR2 reads FQNEAQ (reference sequence). The CDR3 protein is CASSLLGTSGVTGELFF. CDR3 nucleotides: TGTGCCAGCAGCCTGCTCGGGACTAGCGGTGTCACCGGGGAGCTGTTTTTT.

The V and J genes are TRBV19 and TRBJ2-4, with D perhaps TRBD2 (5 bases). Germline V gives CDR1 LNHDA, CDR2 SQIVND (reference sequence). Trimming shortened V by 5 bases and J by 0 bases, and 14 bases separated the two germline ends. The CDR3 length is 16 residues. CDR3 loop: CASSPSKGVAKNIQYF. CDR3 bases: TGTGCCAGTAGTCCCTCGAAGGGAGTAGCCAAAAACATTCAGTACTTC.

Of note for this clone: One junction end does not reproduce the germline sequence, and a read error may be involved. The chain carries TRBV18 and TRBJ2-5, with 14 nucleotides matching TRBD2. There are 17 residues in the CDR3. CDR1 KGHSH and CDR2 LQKENI come from the germline V gene. The DNA for the CDR3 is TGTGCCAACTCACCACCAGGACTAGCGGGGGGCCAAGAGACCCAGTACTTC. It encodes CANSPPGLAGGQETQYF.

The genes are TRBV7-9 and TRBJ2-1; TRBD1 matches 7 bases. The CDR3 loop spans 15 amino acids. The junction had 4 bases not matched to a gene; V was cut back by 3 bases and J by 2 bases. Germline assignment: CDR1 SEHNR and CDR2 FQNEAQ (reference sequence). The CDR3 bases are TGTGCCAGCAGCTTGGACCAGGGGGCCTACAATGAGCAGTTCTTC. It is translated as CASSLDQGAYNEQFF.

Of note for this clone: Other DNA sequences from this sample encode an identical CDR3 as well. This rearrangement joins TRBV29-1 to TRBJ1-1; D gene ambiguous. The CDR3 has 12 amino acids. V lost 1 base and J lost 1, with 4 bases in between. Germline V gives CDR1 SQVTM, CDR2 ANQGSEA. CDR3 nucleotides: TGCAGCGTTGAAGGGGGGAACACTGAAGCTTTCTTT. It is translated as CSVEGGNTEAFF.

In the case of this clone: An end of the junction does not agree with germline; a read error may underlie this. The chain couples TRBV6-1 to TRBJ2-1; TRBD2 matches at 9 bases. The length of the CDR3 is 15 residues. Germline loops: CDR1 MNHNS, CDR2 SASEGT. The CDR3 sequence: CAGSDIAGAYNEQFF. The CDR3 nucleotides read TGTGCCGGCAGTGATATAGCGGGGGCCTACAATGAGCAGTTCTTC.

The chain recombines TRBV5-1 with TRBJ2-1; 7 bases are a match to TRBD1. Germline V lookup: CDR1 SGHRS, CDR2 YFSETQ. Unmatched junction bases numbered 4, after V lost 1 base and J lost 9 bases. The CDR3 is made up of 13 amino acids. The CDR3 is CASSLIGGVEQFF. The CDR3 DNA sequence: TGCGCCAGCAGCTTGATAGGGGGCGTTGAGCAGTTCTTC. Supplemented by reference TRBV5-1 and TRBJ2-1, the full variable domain reads KAGVTQTPRYLIKTRGQQVTLSCSPISGHRSVSWYQQTPGQGLQFLFEYFSETQRNKGNFPGRFSGRQFSNSRSEMNVSTLELGDSALYLCASSLIGGVEQFFGPGTRLTVL.

This sequence joins TRBV6-6 and TRBJ2-1, with unresolved D. CDR1 is MNHNY and CDR2 is SVGAGI in the germline V gene (reference sequence). V shed 6 bases and J shed 0 bases, with 12 bases lying between them. The CDR3 has 15 amino acids. The CDR3 DNA reads TGTGCCAGCAGGACCGCATCGGGCTCCTACAATGAGCAGTTCTTC. The encoded protein is CASRTASGSYNEQFF.

This chain links TRBV6-6 with TRBJ1-2, with D uncertain. Germline values: CDR1 MNHNY, CDR2 SVGAGI (reference sequence). The CDR3 covers 11 residues. Trimming took 5 bases from V and 5 from J, leaving 6 bases between them. CDR3 coding DNA: TGTGCCAGCAGTGCTCGGTATGGCTACACCTTC. Its translation is CASSARYGYTF.